Listed here are 17 T cell receptor beta chains from one sample, sequenced in a study of control samples from healthy donors and cancer patients. Clones were sequenced by immunoSEQ multiplex PCR, and TCRdb holds only the in-frame ones, with some missing. This table has about 77,000 clones, 85% to 95% appearing once. The sequenced sample consisted of blood. The source of these receptors is a woman aged 55-75 years in good health.

This chain uses TRBV4-3 with TRBJ2-7, with D possibly matching TRBD1 (6 bases). CDR1 and CDR2 (germline): LGHNA, YSLEER. V was trimmed by 0 bases and J by 6 bases, leaving 18 bases between them. This CDR3 is 16 amino acids long. The CDR3 is CASSQDLWTAVGEQYF. CDR3 nucleotide sequence: TGCGCCAGCAGCCAAGATTTGTGGACAGCGGTAGGCGAGCAGTACTTC.

In its sample, this clone was seen once. The CDR3 region is CASSQDTVRSTDTQYF. Here the CDR3 DNA reads TGCGCCAGCAGCCAAGATACAGTGAGGAGCACAGATACGCAGTATTTT. The rearrangement uses TRBV4-3 and TRBJ2-3; D gene unclear. The CDR3 spans 16 residues. V was shortened by 0 bases and J by 0 bases, with 10 bases between the two germline ends. Germline V lookup: CDR1 LGHNA, CDR2 YSLEER.

This sequence joins TRBV6-5 and TRBJ1-3; D is undetermined. Per germline, CDR1 MNHEY and CDR2 SVGAGI. V dropped 0 bases and J dropped 0 bases, with 9 bases sitting between them. This CDR3 contains 16 residues. CDR3 sequence: CASSYSNGDSGNTIYF. The CDR3 DNA is TGTGCCAGCAGTTACTCAAACGGAGACTCTGGAAACACCATATATTTT.

The V gene is TRBV2, the J gene TRBJ1-6; TRBD1 agrees at 8 bases. The germline V gene has CDR1 SNHLY and CDR2 FYNNEI. This CDR3 has 18 amino acids. V lost 5 bases, J lost 9 bases, and 18 bases stayed unmatched. CDR3 residues: CASSLRTGSYQIGSPLHF. The CDR3 DNA follows: TGTGCCAGCAGTCTCCGGACAGGGTCTTACCAGATAGGTTCACCCCTCCACTTT.

The V gene is TRBV19, the J gene TRBJ2-7, with 10 bases that match TRBD1. CDR1 is LNHDA, CDR2 SQIVND, per germline (reference sequence). The J segment lost 2 bases and the V segment lost 6 bases, leaving 7 bases of the junction unmatched. The CDR3 is made up of 15 amino acids. The chain's CDR3 is CASSKDRGPTYEQYF. The CDR3 DNA follows: TGTGCCAGTAGCAAAGACAGGGGGCCTACCTACGAGCAGTACTTC.

The chain links TRBV4-1 to TRBJ2-5; the match to TRBD2 covers 11 bases. The CDR3 sequence is 16 residues long. Germline V CDR1 and CDR2: MGHRA, YSYEKL. Trimming at V came to 4 bases and at J to 6 bases, leaving 10 bases not matched to a gene. CDR3 residues: CASSPTGTSGEKTQYF. The DNA for the CDR3 is TGCGCCAGCAGCCCTACCGGGACTAGCGGTGAAAAGACCCAGTACTTC.

The V and J genes are TRBV28 and TRBJ1-5, with D tentatively TRBD1 (5 bases). CDR3 length: 15 amino acids. Trimming stripped 3 bases from V and 0 bases from J, with 9 bases between. CDR1 MDHEN and CDR2 SYDVKM come from the germline V gene. This CDR3 is CASSLTVYSNQPQHF. CDR3 in DNA: TGTGCCAGCAGTTTGACAGTTTATAGCAATCAGCCCCAGCATTTT.

V usage is TRBV23-1 and J usage is TRBJ2-2; tentative D call: TRBD1 (6 bases). TRBV23-1 is flagged as an ORF with uncertain function. The CDR3 has 18 residues. V lost 3 bases to trimming and J lost 4 bases, with 21 bases between them. The CDR3 loop reads CASSQAGEQGHCTGELFF. The CDR3 DNA reads as TGCGCCAGCAGTCAGGCAGGGGAACAGGGACATTGCACCGGGGAGCTGTTTTTT.

J is TRBJ2-5 and V is TRBV18, with no clear D. Germline V gives CDR1 KGHSH, CDR2 LQKENI. The ends were cut back, 4 bases at V and 0 bases at J, with 9 bases in the middle. The CDR3 is made up of 14 amino acids. The CDR3 sequence: CASSRPSHQETQYF. CDR3 nucleotide sequence: TGTGCCAGCTCACGGCCTTCCCACCAAGAGACCCAGTACTTC.

The rearrangement links TRBV27 to TRBJ2-2; TRBD2 might be the D (6 bases). The V and J ends lost 2 bases and 4 bases respectively, with 11 bases between them. The CDR3 contains 15 residues. CDR1 and CDR2 from the germline V gene are MNHEY and SMNVEV (reference sequence). The chain's CDR3 is CASSLGLASTGELFF. The CDR3 nucleotides are TGTGCCAGCAGTTTAGGGCTAGCGAGCACCGGGGAGCTGTTTTTT.

The V call is TRBV11-3, the J call TRBJ2-7, with TRBD2 matching 9 bases. The CDR3 extends over 15 amino acids. Germline V CDR1 and CDR2: SGHNT, YENEEA. With V trimmed by 5 bases and J by 2 bases, 7 bases remained unmatched. The CDR3 protein is CASSRSGRLPYEQYF. Here the CDR3 DNA reads TGTGCCAGCAGCCGGAGCGGGAGGCTCCCCTACGAGCAGTACTTC. The full variable domain, its missing parts supplied by reference TRBV11-3 and TRBJ2-7, is EAGVVQSPRYKIIEKKQPVAFWCNPISGHNTLYWYLQNLGQGPELLIRYENEEAVDDSQLPKDRFSAERLKGVDSTLKIQPAELGDSAVYLCASSRSGRLPYEQYFGPGTRLTVT.

V and J are TRBV4-2 and TRBJ2-1; the D gene is possibly TRBD1 (6 bases). The CDR3 sequence is 13 residues long. V was shortened by 1 base and J by 6 bases, with 7 bases between the two germline ends. CDR1 is LGHNA, CDR2 YNFKEQ, per germline. Written as DNA, the CDR3 is TGTGCCAGCAGCCAAGTCAGGGGCAATGAGCAGTTCTTC. This codes for CASSQVRGNEQFF.

This sequence joins TRBV12-5 and TRBJ1-5; a weak D match, TRBD1 (5 bases). Germline values: CDR1 LGHNT, CDR2 FRNRAP. The CDR3 is made up of 16 amino acids. The V gene lost 7 bases and the J gene lost 3 bases, with 19 bases spanning the gap. The CDR3 coding sequence is TGTGCTAGTGCCTTTTCTGTGGGGCAACCCAATCAGCCCCAGCATTTT. It encodes CASAFSVGQPNQPQHF. Full variable domain (outside the CDR3, taken from reference TRBV12-5 and TRBJ1-5): DARVTQTPRHKVTEMGQEVTMRCQPILGHNTVFWYRQTMMQGLELLAYFRNRAPLDDSGMPKDRFSAEMPDATLATLKIQPSEPRDSAVYFCASAFSVGQPNQPQHFGDGTRLSIL.

The chain combines TRBV10-3 with TRBJ2-1, with TRBD2 matching 10 bases. V trimming: 0 bases; J trimming: 4 bases; junction bases outside the gene matches: 3. Germline CDR1 ENHRY, CDR2 SYGVKD. This CDR3 is built from 16 residues. CDR3: CAISESPSGRYNEQFF. DNA of the CDR3: TGTGCCATCAGTGAGTCGCCTAGCGGGAGATACAATGAGCAGTTCTTC.

The chain employs TRBV30 and TRBJ1-4; TRBD1 aligns across 7 bases. V lost 5 bases and J lost 7; bases outside the gene matches: 4. This CDR3 contains 12 residues. CDR1 is GTSNPN, CDR2 SVGIG, per germline (reference sequence). DNA of the CDR3: TGTGCCTGGGGACAGGAGTTTGAAAAACTGTTTTTT. Encoded protein: CAWGQEFEKLFF.

Here the CDR3 reads CASSRSEGRETQYF. The CDR3 region has the DNA TGTGCCAGCAGCCGGAGCGAAGGGAGGGAGACCCAGTACTTC. The V gene is TRBV4-2, the J gene TRBJ2-5; TRBD2 is a possible D gene (6 bases). This CDR3 contains 14 residues. The germline V gene has CDR1 LGHNA and CDR2 YNFKEQ. V lost 4 bases and J 5 bases, leaving 14 bases between the germline ends.

The V and J genes are TRBV21-1 and TRBJ1-1. TRBV21-1 constitutes a pseudogene. The CDR3 has 17 residues. The CDR3 here is CASSKEAGHPGHTEAFF. CDR3 coding DNA: TGTGCCAGCAGCAAAGAAGCTGGACACCCGGGACACACTGAAGCTTTCTTT.